The following is a T cell receptor beta chain sequence with its context. This specimen comes from a study of blood T cell repertoires in COVID-19. Whole-study context: PBMCs, B-cell-depleted T cells, or T cells were the source of the cDNA or gDNA that made up the material.

The CDR3 length is 16 residues. Germline-derived CDR1 and CDR2 are SNHLY and FYNNEI. V lost 7 bases and J lost 8; bases outside the gene matches: 11. In the authors' methods: Estimates of nucleated cell counts were drawn from the amplification of reference gene primers. Produced via immunoSEQ multiplex PCR; TCRdb's table is partial and in-frame only. V and J calls plus clone size are reproduced from that table; the DNA served to infer D and trimming. The table has 200,000 to 300,000 clones, 87% seen once. The age range of participants was about 18 to 100 years, with residence in more than 20 US areas. Participants reported their clinical history, and cohort assignment relied on those reports.

Sample: PBMCs or T cells enriched from blood (not recorded which). V gene TRBV2 combines with J gene TRBJ1-4; 12 bases agree with TRBD1. This receptor was identified in a woman aged 25-40 years with acute COVID-19. CDR3 nucleotides: TGTGCCAGCATCTCGGTGTCCGGGACAGGGGGCGAAAAACTGTTTTTT. Translated, it gives CASISVSGTGGEKLFF.